A selection of T cell receptor beta chains follows, all from one sample in a study of response to subunit inactivated influenza vaccine. TCRdb called the RT-PCR reads again in MiXCR, with one record for every CDR3 protein. The table shows about 650,000 distinct CDR3 sequences, with 12% to 15% occurring only once. The input for sequencing was PBMCs from blood, taken 14 days before vaccination. These receptors were obtained from a middle-aged man who received an inactivated influenza vaccine. Each CDR3 is given with its conserved first and last residue. The D gene is left open where the match is weak. The size entry is marked missing in some rows and otherwise reads once, few, many or a size class.

TRBV15	13	.	TRBJ1-1	few	TGTGCCACCAGCCGAGGGGGTTGGACTGAAGCTTTCTTT	CATSRGGWTEAFF
TRBV24-1	12	.	TRBJ2-1	many	TGTGCCACCAGTGATCCCGGGTATGAGCAGTTCTTC	CATSDPGYEQFF
TRBV5-1	14	.	TRBJ2-5	few	TGCGCCAGCAGCTTGGAAGGTTTGGGAGAGACCCAGTACTTC	CASSLEGLGETQYF
TRBV20-1	15	TRBD1	TRBJ2-7	many	TGCAGTGCTAGGGACCGGGACAGGGGGTACTACGAGCAGTACTTC	CSARDRDRGYYEQYF
TRBV27	14	TRBD2	TRBJ2-3	.	TGTGCCAGCAGTTGGACTAGCGGGGGGCCGGGTCAGTATTTT	CASSWTSGGPGQYF
TRBV3-1	17	TRBD1	TRBJ2-7	many	TGTGCCAGCAGCCAAGAAGGGTACCGGGACAGGGGAAACGAGCAGTACTTC	CASSQEGYRDRGNEQYF
TRBV3-1	15	.	TRBJ2-3	.	TGTGCCAGCAGCCAAGATGGGCGGCACACAGATACGCAGTATTTT	CASSQDGRHTDTQYF
TRBV20-1	12	.	TRBJ1-4	.	TGCAGTGCTAGAGTGCAGCGAGAAAAACTGTTTTTT	CSARVQREKLFF
TRBV4-2	16	.	TRBJ1-2	few	TGTGCCAGCAGCCAAGATGTAGGGACATCATACTATGGCTACACCTTC	CASSQDVGTSYYGYTF
TRBV3-1	16	TRBD2	TRBJ2-7	few	TGTGCCAGCAGCCAAGATCCCGGGACTAGCTTCTACGAGCAGTACTTC	CASSQDPGTSFYEQYF
TRBV27	16	TRBD1	TRBJ2-7	.	TGTGCCAGCAGTCCCTCGACAGGGCAAATCTCCTACGAGCAGTACTTC	CASSPSTGQISYEQYF
TRBV6-1	15	.	TRBJ2-2	few	TGTGCCAGCAGAAGAGGACAGTCGAACACCGGGGAGCTGTTTTTT	CASRRGQSNTGELFF
TRBV10-3	17	.	TRBJ2-3	.	TGTGCCATCACTCCCAACGTGGGTAGGGCGAACACAGATACGCAGTATTTT	CAITPNVGRANTDTQYF
TRBV18	15	TRBD1	TRBJ2-4	few	TGTGCCAGCTCACCAGGGACAGGGGGAGGAAACATTCAGTACTTC	CASSPGTGGGNIQYF
TRBV27	18	TRBD1	TRBJ1-2	few	TGTGCCAGCAGTTTTCTTTCGGCAGGGACAGGGGGCGGCTATGGCTACACCTTC	CASSFLSAGTGGGYGYTF
TRBV13	16	.	TRBJ2-3	.	TGTGCCAGCAGCATTAGGACTACCCAACACACAGATACGCAGTATTTT	CASSIRTTQHTDTQYF
TRBV6-5	15	.	TRBJ2-3	few	TGTGCCAGCAGTTACTCCTGGGCGGGCACAGATACGCAGTATTTT	CASSYSWAGTDTQYF
TRBV10-3	13	.	TRBJ1-3	few	TGTGCCACCGGACAGCTTTCTGGAAACACCATATATTTT	CATGQLSGNTIYF
TRBV7-2	16	.	TRBJ1-1	few	TGTGCCAGCAGCTTACCACGGCCCGGAGGGAACACTGAAGCTTTCTTT	CASSLPRPGGNTEAFF
TRBV11-2	15	.	TRBJ1-1	few	TGTGCCAGCAGCCGTCACGGGGTTTTGAACACTGAAGCTTTCTTT	CASSRHGVLNTEAFF
TRBV7-8	18	.	TRBJ2-6	many	TGTGCCAGCAGCGCGAGGACGGGGTATAGCTCTGGGGCCAACGTCCTGACTTTC	CASSARTGYSSGANVLTF
TRBV18	15	TRBD2	TRBJ2-1	.	TGTGCCAGCTCACCAAGAGGGACTAGCGAAGGTGAGCAGTTCTTC	CASSPRGTSEGEQFF
TRBV13	16	.	TRBJ2-5	.	TGTGCCAGCAGCTTAGGCCTGGGGGACACCGAAGAGACCCAGTACTTC	CASSLGLGDTEETQYF
TRBV20-1	17	TRBD2	TRBJ2-3	.	TGCAGTGCGAGGGGACTAGCGGGAGTCGGAAACACAGATACGCAGTATTTT	CSARGLAGVGNTDTQYF
TRBV14	14	.	TRBJ1-3	once	TGTGCCAGCAGCCAAGAAGTCCCTGGAAACACCACATATTTT	CASSQEVPGNTTYF
TRBV2	19	TRBD2	TRBJ2-3	few	TGTGCCAGCAGTGAACCCAAGGTCGGACTAGCGGGACGCACAGATACGCAGTATTTT	CASSEPKVGLAGRTDTQYF
TRBV7-9	14	.	TRBJ1-1	few	TGTGCCAGCAGCTTTGCAGGCGACGGCACTGAAGCTTTCTTT	CASSFAGDGTEAFF
TRBV5-5	14	TRBD1	TRBJ2-4	.	TGTGCCAGCAGCTTGGAACAGGGGAAAAACATTCAGTACTTC	CASSLEQGKNIQYF
TRBV7-6	17	TRBD1	TRBJ2-5	few	TGTGCCAGCAGCTTAATCGGGGCAGGGGGCTTCCAAGAGACCCAGTACTTC	CASSLIGAGGFQETQYF
TRBV4-2	16	.	TRBJ1-4	.	TGTGCCAGCAGCCAAGAACTACAGGGAGGGAATGAAAAACTGTTTTTT	CASSQELQGGNEKLFF
TRBV5-5	17	.	TRBJ2-3	few	TGTGCCAGCAGCTTGGATGGGACAGGGCTTAGCGGGGCCACCCAGTATTTT	CASSLDGTGLSGATQYF
TRBV27	15	TRBD2	TRBJ2-1	few	TGTGCCAGCAGTTTAAGTCGGGGGGGCGCGAATGAGCAGTTCTTC	CASSLSRGGANEQFF
TRBV4-2	13	.	TRBJ2-7	few	TGTGCCAGCAGCCAAGCAGAGTCCTACGAGCAGTACTTC	CASSQAESYEQYF
TRBV28	13	.	TRBJ2-1	many	TGCGCCAGCAGCCTTTCGACCTACAATGAGCAGTTCTTC	CASSLSTYNEQFF
TRBV5-1	14	TRBD1	TRBJ1-2	many	TGCGCCAGCAGCTGGGCAGGGGGCAACTATGGCTACACCTTC	CASSWAGGNYGYTF
TRBV28	12	.	TRBJ2-7	many	TGTGCCAGCAGCCGCTTCGCCTACGAGCAGTACTTC	CASSRFAYEQYF
TRBV29-1	14	TRBD1	TRBJ1-1	few	TGCAGCGTTGCAGAGAGGACAGGGGGCACTGAAGCTTTCTTT	CSVAERTGGTEAFF
TRBV25-1	14	.	TRBJ2-5	.	TGTGCCAGCAGAGGGAACGGGCGGAGAGAGACCCAGTACTTC	CASRGNGRRETQYF
TRBV2	11	.	TRBJ2-7	.	TGTGCCAGCAGTGAGTCCCACGAGCAGTACTTC	CASSESHEQYF
TRBV6-1	13	.	TRBJ2-2	many	TGTGCCGGCGCTAGGGGAATTGGCGGGGAGCTGTTTTTT	CAGARGIGGELFF
TRBV4-3	20	TRBD2	TRBJ2-1	few	TGCGCCAGCAGCCAAGAAGCAGCATCGTTAGGACTAGCGGGTTACAATGAGCAGTTCTTC	CASSQEAASLGLAGYNEQFF
TRBV2	16	TRBD1	TRBJ1-1	.	TGTGCCAGCAGTGAAGCCTGGACAGGGGTGGGCACTGAAGCTTTCTTT	CASSEAWTGVGTEAFF